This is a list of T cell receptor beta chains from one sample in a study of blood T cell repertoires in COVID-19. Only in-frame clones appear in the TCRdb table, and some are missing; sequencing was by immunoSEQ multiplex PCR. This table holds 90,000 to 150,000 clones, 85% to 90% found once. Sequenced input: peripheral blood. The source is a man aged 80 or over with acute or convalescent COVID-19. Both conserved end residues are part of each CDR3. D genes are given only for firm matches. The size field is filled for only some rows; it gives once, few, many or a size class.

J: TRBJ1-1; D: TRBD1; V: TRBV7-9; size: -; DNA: TGTGCCAGCAGCTTAGGACAGGGGGCTGGGATGAACACTGAAGCTTTCTTT; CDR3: CASSLGQGAGMNTEAFF
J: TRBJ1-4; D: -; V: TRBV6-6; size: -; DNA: TGTGCCAGCAGTTCGGGGGGACGGAATGAAAAACTGTTTTTT; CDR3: CASSSGGRNEKLFF
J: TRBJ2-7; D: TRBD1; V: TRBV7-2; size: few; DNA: TGTGCCAGCAGCTTTTTGGACAGGGTCTACGAGCAGTACTTC; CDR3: CASSFLDRVYEQYF
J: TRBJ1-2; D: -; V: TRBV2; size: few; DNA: TGTGCCAGCAGCGGGTACGGACCTAGCGGCTACACCTTC; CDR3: CASSGYGPSGYTF
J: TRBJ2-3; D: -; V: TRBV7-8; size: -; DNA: TGTGCCAGCAGCTTAGACGGGGGAGCTACGCAGTATTTT; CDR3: CASSLDGGATQYF
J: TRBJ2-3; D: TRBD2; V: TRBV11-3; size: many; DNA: TGTGCCAGCAGCTTGACTAGCGGGAGGGATACAGATACGCAGTATTTT; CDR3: CASSLTSGRDTDTQYF
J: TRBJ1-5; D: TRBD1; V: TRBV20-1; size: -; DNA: TGCAGTGCTAGTAACAGGGGCTATAGCAATCAGCCCCAGCATTTT; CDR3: CSASNRGYSNQPQHF
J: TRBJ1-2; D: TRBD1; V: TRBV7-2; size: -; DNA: TGTGCCAGCACAGGACAGGGGGCTAACTATGGCTACACCTTC; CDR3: CASTGQGANYGYTF
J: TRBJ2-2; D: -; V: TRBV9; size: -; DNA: TGTGCCAGCAGCTCCGAGTATCCCGGGGAGCTGTTTTTT; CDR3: CASSSEYPGELFF
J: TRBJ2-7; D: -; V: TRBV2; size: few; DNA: TGTGCCAGCAGGGGCCCGGCGGAGCGGAGCTCCTACGAGCAGTACTTC; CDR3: CASRGPAERSSYEQYF
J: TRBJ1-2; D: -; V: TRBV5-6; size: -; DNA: TGTGCCAGCAGCTCGGGTCTTGGCTACACCTTC; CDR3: CASSSGLGYTF
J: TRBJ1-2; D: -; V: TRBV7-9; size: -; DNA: TGTGCCAGCAGCTTAAAGTCAGACTATGGCTACACCTTC; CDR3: CASSLKSDYGYTF
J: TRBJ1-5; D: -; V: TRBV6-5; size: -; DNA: TGTGCCAGCAGAGAGGAGGCGAGTCAGCCCCAGCATTTT; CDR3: CASREEASQPQHF
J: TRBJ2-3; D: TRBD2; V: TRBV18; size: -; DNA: TGTGCCAGCTCATCGACTAGCGGGGGGGCTAAGGCAGATACGCAGTATTTT; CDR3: CASSSTSGGAKADTQYF
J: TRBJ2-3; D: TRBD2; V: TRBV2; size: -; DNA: TGTGCCAGCAGTGAGGCTCTCGGGAGGAAGGGAGATACGCAGTATTTT; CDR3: CASSEALGRKGDTQYF
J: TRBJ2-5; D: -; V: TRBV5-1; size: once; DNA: TGCGCCAGCAGTTTAAAGTACGGGGGCCAAGAGACCCAGTACTTC; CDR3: CASSLKYGGQETQYF
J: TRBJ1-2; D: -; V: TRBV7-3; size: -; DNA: TGTGCCAGCAGCGGTGTTCAGGAGGCCAACTATGGCTACACCTTC; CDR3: CASSGVQEANYGYTF
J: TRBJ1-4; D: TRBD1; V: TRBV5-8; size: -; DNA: TGTGCCATTGCTGACAGGGTGAATGAAAAACTGTTTTTT; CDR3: CAIADRVNEKLFF